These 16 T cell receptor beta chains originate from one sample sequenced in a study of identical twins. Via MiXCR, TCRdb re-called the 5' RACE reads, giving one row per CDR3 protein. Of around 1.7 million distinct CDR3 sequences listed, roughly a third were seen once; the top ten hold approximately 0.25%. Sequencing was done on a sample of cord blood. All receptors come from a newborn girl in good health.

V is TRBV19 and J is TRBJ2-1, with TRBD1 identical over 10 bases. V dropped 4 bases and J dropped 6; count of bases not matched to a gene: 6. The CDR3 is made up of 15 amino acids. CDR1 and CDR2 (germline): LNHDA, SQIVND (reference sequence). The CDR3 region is CASSTGTGAINEQFF. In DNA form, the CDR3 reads TGTGCCAGTAGTACCGGGACAGGGGCTATCAATGAGCAGTTCTTC.

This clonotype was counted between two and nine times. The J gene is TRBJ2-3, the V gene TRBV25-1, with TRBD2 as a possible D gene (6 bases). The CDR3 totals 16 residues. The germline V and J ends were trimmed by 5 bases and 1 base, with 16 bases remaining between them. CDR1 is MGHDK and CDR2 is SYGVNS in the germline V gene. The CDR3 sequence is CASSPQLREGTDTQYF. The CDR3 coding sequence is TGTGCCAGCAGTCCCCAACTTAGGGAGGGCACAGATACGCAGTATTTT.

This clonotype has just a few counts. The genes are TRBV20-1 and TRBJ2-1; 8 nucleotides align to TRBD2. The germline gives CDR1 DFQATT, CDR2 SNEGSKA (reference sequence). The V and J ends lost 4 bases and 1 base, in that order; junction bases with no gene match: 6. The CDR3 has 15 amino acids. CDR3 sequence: CSATAAGASYNEQFF. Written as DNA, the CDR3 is TGCAGTGCTACCGCAGCGGGAGCATCCTACAATGAGCAGTTCTTC.

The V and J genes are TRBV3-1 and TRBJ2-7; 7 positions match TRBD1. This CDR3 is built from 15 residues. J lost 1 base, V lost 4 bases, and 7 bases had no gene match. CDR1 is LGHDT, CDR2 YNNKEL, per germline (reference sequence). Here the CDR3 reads CASSLSGGMSYEQYF. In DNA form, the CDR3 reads TGTGCCAGCAGCCTCTCAGGGGGTATGTCCTACGAGCAGTACTTC.

CDR3 amino acids: CASSEGWPTTNYGYTF. The CDR3 coding sequence is TGTGCCAGCAGTGAAGGATGGCCGACAACTAACTATGGCTACACCTTC. V gene TRBV6-1 combines with J gene TRBJ1-2, with D hard to call. The germline V and J ends were trimmed by 1 base and 0 bases, with 12 bases remaining between them. The CDR3 has 16 amino acids. Per germline, CDR1 MNHNS and CDR2 SASEGT.

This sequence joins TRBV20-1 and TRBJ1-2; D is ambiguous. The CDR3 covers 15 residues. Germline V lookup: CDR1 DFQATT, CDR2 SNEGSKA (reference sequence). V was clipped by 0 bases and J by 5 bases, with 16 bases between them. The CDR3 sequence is CSARDPGYSSYGYTF. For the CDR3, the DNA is TGCAGTGCTAGAGACCCTGGCTACTCTTCTTATGGCTACACCTTC.

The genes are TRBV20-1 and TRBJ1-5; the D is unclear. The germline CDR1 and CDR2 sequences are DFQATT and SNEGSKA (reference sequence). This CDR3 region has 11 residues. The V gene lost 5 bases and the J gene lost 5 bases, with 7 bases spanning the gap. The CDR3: CSALRDQPQHF. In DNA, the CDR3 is TGCAGTGCTCTTAGGGATCAGCCCCAGCATTTT.

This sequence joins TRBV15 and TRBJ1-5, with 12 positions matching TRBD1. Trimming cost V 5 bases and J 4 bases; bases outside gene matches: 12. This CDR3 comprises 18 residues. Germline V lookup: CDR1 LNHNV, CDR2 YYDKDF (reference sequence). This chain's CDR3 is CATSAETGQGAINQPQHF. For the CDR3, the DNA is TGTGCCACCAGCGCAGAAACGGGACAGGGGGCGATTAATCAGCCCCAGCATTTT.

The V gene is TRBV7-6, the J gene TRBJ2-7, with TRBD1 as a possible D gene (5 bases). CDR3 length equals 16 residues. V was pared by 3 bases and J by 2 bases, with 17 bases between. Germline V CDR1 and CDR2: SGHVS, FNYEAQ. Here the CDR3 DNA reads TGTGCCAGCAGCTTCGAGACAGAACCCCCTACCTACGAGCAGTACTTC. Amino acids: CASSFETEPPTYEQYF.

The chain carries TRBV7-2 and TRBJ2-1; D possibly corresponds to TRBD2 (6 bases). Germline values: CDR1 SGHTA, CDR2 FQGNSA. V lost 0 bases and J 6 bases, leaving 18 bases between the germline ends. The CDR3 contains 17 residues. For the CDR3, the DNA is TGTGCCAGCAGCTTAGCCGGGGCGGCTAGCGTGGGCAATGAGCAGTTCTTC. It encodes CASSLAGAASVGNEQFF.

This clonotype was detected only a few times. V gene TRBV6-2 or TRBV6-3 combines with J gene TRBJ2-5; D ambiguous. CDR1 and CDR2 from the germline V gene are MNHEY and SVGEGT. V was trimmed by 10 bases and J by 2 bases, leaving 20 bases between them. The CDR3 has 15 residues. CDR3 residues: CATESPGDQQETQYF. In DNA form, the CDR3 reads TGTGCCACCGAATCCCCAGGTGACCAACAAGAGACCCAGTACTTC.

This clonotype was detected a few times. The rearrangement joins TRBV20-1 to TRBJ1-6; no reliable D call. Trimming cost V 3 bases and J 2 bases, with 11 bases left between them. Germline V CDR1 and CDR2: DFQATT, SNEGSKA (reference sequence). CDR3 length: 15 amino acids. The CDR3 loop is CSARLGGAYNSPLHF. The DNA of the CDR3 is TGCAGTGCTAGGCTAGGTGGCGCCTATAATTCACCCCTCCACTTT.

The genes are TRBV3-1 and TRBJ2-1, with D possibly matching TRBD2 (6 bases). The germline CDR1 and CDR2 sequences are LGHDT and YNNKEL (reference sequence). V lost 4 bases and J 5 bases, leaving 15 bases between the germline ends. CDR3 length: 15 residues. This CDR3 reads CASSLLRRGDNEQFF. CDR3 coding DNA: TGTGCCAGCAGCCTCTTGAGGAGGGGCGACAATGAGCAGTTCTTC.

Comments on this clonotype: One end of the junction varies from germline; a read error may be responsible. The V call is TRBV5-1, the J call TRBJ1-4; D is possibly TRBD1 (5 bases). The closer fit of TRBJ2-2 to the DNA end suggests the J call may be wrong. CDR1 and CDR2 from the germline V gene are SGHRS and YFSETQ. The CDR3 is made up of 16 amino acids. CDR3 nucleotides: TGCGCCAGCAGCTTGGTGCAGGGAACGAAGACCGGGGAGCTGTTTTTT. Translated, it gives CASSLVQGTKTGELFF.

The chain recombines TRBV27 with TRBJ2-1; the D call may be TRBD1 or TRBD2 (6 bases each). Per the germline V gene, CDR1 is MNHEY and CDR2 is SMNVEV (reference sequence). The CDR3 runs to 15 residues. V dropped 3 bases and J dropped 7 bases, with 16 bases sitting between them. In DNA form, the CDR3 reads TGTGCCAGCAGTTTCATCGGGGGCGGTGGAAATGAGCAGTTCTTC. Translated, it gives CASSFIGGGGNEQFF.

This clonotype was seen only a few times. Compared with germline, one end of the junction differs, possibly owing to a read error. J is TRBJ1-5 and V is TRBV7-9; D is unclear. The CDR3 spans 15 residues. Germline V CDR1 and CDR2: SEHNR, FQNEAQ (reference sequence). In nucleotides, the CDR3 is TGTGCCAGCAGCGTAGCGAATGGCCCCAATCAGCCCCAGCATTTT. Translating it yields CASSVANGPNQPQHF.